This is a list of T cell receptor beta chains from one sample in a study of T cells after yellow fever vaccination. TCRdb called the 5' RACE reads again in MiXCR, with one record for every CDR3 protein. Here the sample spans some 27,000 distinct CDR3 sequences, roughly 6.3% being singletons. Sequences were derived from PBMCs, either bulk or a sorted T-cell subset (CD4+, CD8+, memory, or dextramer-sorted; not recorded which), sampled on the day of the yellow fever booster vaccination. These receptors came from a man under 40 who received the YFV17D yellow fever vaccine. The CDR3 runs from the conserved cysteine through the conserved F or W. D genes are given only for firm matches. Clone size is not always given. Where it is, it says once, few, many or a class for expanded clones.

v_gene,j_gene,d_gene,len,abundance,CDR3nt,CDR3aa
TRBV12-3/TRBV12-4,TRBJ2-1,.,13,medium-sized,TGTGCCAGCAGTTTAGCGGGTAGCGCTGAGCAGTTCTTC,CASSLAGSAEQFF
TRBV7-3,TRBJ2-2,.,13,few,TGTGCCAGCAGCTTGACCGAGTCCGGGGAGCTGTTTTTT,CASSLTESGELFF
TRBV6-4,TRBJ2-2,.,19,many,TGTGCCAGCAGACACAGAAGTCCCAGCACTCACTCACTTCCCGGGGAGCTGTTTTTT,CASRHRSPSTHSLPGELFF
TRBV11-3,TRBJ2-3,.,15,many,TGTGCCAGCAGACAAATCCTCGGGGGCACAGATACGCAGTATTTT,CASRQILGGTDTQYF
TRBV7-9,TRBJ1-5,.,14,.,TGTGCCAGCAGCTTAGACGGAGGGACTCAGCCCCAGCATTTT,CASSLDGGTQPQHF
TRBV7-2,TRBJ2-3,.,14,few,TGTGCCAGCAGCGCAACTCCCGACACAGATACGCAGTATTTT,CASSATPDTDTQYF
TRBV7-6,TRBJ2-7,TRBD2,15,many,TGTGCCAGCAGCCCCGGGACTAGCGGAACCTACGAGCAGTACTTC,CASSPGTSGTYEQYF
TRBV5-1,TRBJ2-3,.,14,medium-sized,TGCGCCAGCAGCCCGGACGGAAGCACAGATACGCAGTATTTT,CASSPDGSTDTQYF
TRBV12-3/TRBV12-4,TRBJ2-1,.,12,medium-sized,TGTGCCACAAAAGAAGGGGACAATGAGCAGTTCTTC,CATKEGDNEQFF
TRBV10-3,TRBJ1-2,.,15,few,TGTGCCATCAGTGAGAACCCGGGGAGTAACTATGGCTACACCTTC,CAISENPGSNYGYTF
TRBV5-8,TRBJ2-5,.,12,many,TGTGCCAGCAGCTCAAGTCAAGAGACCCAGTACTTC,CASSSSQETQYF
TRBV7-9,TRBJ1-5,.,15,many,TGTGCCAGCAGCTCCGGGCAGACCATTGATCAGCCCCAGCATTTT,CASSSGQTIDQPQHF
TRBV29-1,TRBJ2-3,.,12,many,TGCAGCGCCATCCCGGGGCCAGATACGCAGTATTTT,CSAIPGPDTQYF
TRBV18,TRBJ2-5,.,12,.,TGTGCCAGCTCACCGACGGCCGAGACCCAGTACTTC,CASSPTAETQYF
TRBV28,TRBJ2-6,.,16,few,TGTGCCCTGGGAGAAAGGAAAGGATCTGGGGCCAACGTCCTGACTTTC,CALGERKGSGANVLTF
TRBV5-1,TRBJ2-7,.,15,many,TGCGCCAGCAGCTCCACGCCCGGGACGAACTACGAGCAGTACTTC,CASSSTPGTNYEQYF
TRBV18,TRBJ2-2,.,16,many,TGTGCCAGCTCACCGAAGGGGGGTTCGAACACCGGGGAGCTGTTTTTT,CASSPKGGSNTGELFF
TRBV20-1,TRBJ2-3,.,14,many,TGCAGTGCTGAAGCGACCGGGCCGGGTGATACGCAGTATTTT,CSAEATGPGDTQYF
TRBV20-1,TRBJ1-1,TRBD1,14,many,TGCAGTGCCCCACGACAGGGAGGTTGGACTGAAGCTTTCTTT,CSAPRQGGWTEAFF
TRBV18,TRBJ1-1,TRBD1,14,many,TGTGCCAGCTCAATCGACAGGGGGAACACTGAAGCTTTCTTT,CASSIDRGNTEAFF
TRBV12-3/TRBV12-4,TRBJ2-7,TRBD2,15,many,TGTGCCAGCAGCTGGATGGGGGGGAGCTCCTACGAGCAGTACTTC,CASSWMGGSSYEQYF
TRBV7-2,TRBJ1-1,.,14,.,TGTGCCAGCAGCTTAACTCGCAGAGACTCACAAGCTTTCTTT,CASSLTRRDSQAFF